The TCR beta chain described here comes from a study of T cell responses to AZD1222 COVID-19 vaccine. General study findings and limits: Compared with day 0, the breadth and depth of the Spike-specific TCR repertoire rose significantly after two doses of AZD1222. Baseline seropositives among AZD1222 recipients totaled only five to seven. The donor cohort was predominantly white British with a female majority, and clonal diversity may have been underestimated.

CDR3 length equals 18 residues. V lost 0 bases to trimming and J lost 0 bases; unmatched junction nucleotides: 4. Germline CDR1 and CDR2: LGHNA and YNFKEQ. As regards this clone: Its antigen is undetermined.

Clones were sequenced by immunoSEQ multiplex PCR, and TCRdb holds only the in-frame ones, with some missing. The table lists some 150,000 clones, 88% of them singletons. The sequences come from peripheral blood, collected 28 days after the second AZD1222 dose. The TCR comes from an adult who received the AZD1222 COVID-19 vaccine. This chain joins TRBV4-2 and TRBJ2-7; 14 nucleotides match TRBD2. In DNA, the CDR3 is TGTGCCAGCAGCCAAGATGGGACTAGCGGGGGCCTCTCCTACGAGCAGTACTTC. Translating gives CASSQDGTSGGLSYEQYF.